The T cell receptor (beta chain) described here comes from a study of blood T cell repertoires in COVID-19. Overall study context: Nucleic acid was either cDNA or gDNA, and it came from T cells, B-cell-depleted T cells, or PBMCs.

CDR1 LNHDA and CDR2 SQIVND come from the germline V gene (reference sequence). The CDR3 has 13 amino acids. The germline V and J ends were trimmed by 5 bases and 8 bases, with 12 bases remaining between them. Libraries were prepared by immunoSEQ multiplex PCR; TCRdb keeps only in-frame clonotypes and omits some of them. The sample yields roughly 200,000 clones, roughly 90% seen once. Source material: peripheral blood. This chain joins TRBV19 and TRBJ1-4; D uncertain. This TCR derives from a man between 50 and 59 years old with acute or convalescent COVID-19. In nucleotides, the CDR3 is TGTGCCAGTAGTTTACGAAATCGGGAAAAACTGTTTTTT. It translates to CASSLRNREKLFF.